This T cell receptor (beta chain) was captured in a study of beta chain features in type 1 diabetes listed by TCRdb under 2018. As for the study more broadly: Mean age, gender distribution, total cell number and subset yield were not different between patients and healthy donors. A total of 107,917,701 sorted cells were examined across all samples, and a strong correlation was observed between cell number per subset and RNA yield. Whereas all 28 donors provided naive and central memory subsets, regulatory and stem cell-like memory subsets were isolated from just 8 patients and roughly eight healthy donors. The study compared the TCRB repertoires of sorted circulating CD4+ T cell subsets in recently diagnosed type 1 diabetes patients with those in matched healthy donors. General findings and caveats noted by the study authors: Only small numbers of individuals were included in the HLA sub-analyses, which left unresolved whether HLA type had any influence on TCRB rearrangement. PCR may preferentially amplify shorter templates, but because patient and control samples were amplified and corrected together, any resulting skew would affect both groups equally. Because cDNA rather than genomic DNA was sequenced, highly expressing activated cells could have been over-represented, although no difference in activation and CD3 levels was found between groups. The naive, central memory and regulatory TCRB repertoires appeared to resemble one another more closely among patients than among healthy donors. At VDJ recombination sites, type 1 diabetes patients had fewer insertions and more deleted nucleotides, which implies abnormalities in thymic rearrangement. In all four CD4+ subsets, TCRB CDR3 length was moderately but significantly shorter in type 1 diabetes patients.

A remark on this clone: Its recognized antigen is unknown. No much larger clonotype is one base removed from it; base qualities were not supplied.

From each donor, a single peripheral blood sample of about 100 mL on average was drawn into heparinised tubes. A BD FACSAria II was used to sort naive, central memory, regulatory and stem cell-like memory CD4+ T cells with a panel that included CD45RO, CCR7, CD25, CD127, CD95 and CD27. All sorted populations exceeded 95% purity. PBMCs were isolated right away by Lymphoprep density gradient centrifugation and were stained directly, without culture. So that batch effects would be minimized, each experiment stained and sorted samples in pairs, pairing one healthy donor with one patient. All of the isolated RNA was reverse transcribed with the High Capacity cDNA Reverse Transcription Kit, so expressed TCRB transcripts were sequenced. Deep immunoSEQ sequencing was applied to naive, central memory and regulatory T cell samples, giving an average of around 3.4 million total reads per sample. Sorted cells were lysed in RLT buffer, and RNA was extracted using DNase-treated RNeasy Micro or Mini kits according to cell number. Each cell subset was processed separately to prevent cross-contamination, with patient and healthy donor samples processed together. The immunoSEQ multiplex PCR was used to amplify TCRB sequences from cDNA, generating 87-bp fragments that spanned the CDR3 region. Amplicons were sequenced on the Illumina HiSeq platform. Turning to the authors' computational methods: Synthetic template baselines were used to correct PCR bias computationally, reads within Hamming distance 2 were collapsed together, and singletons that could not be merged were discarded. By aligning reads against IMGT, V, D and J genes, CDR3 length, and insertions or deletions at six rearrangement sites were assigned. Within each subset, clonotype counts were normalized to sorted cell number, after which true diversity and Gini coefficients were computed with the tcR R package. The overlap coefficient, calculated on TCRB nucleotide sequences, was used to quantify repertoire sharing. TCRdb's version of the immuneACCESS table is confined to in-frame rearrangements and falls short of the full clone set. An unresolved V gene accounts for under half of the shortfall where checked; the remainder is of unknown origin. V, J and clone size reflect that table, while D and trimming were determined from the DNA. The sample table lists over 300,000 clones, approximately 9.7% of them with a count of one. 0.9% to 1.1% of the sample goes to the ten largest clones.

A distance of 7 bases separates the germline ends of V and J, which lose 0 bases and 0 bases respectively. CDR1 and CDR2 are read off the germline V gene as SGDLS and YYNGEE. CDR3 length: 14 amino acids, cysteine to phenylalanine. Solely the CDR3 DNA is kept, with 42 bases framed from the first base. Input material: central memory CD4+ T cells from blood. The chain couples TRBV9 to TRBJ2-7, with the identity of the D gene unclear. This receptor was taken from a man aged 25-40 years with type 1 diabetes. The CDR3 region has the sequence CASSVELSSYEQYF. The nucleotide sequence reads TGTGCCAGCAGCGTAGAGTTGAGCTCCTACGAGCAGTACTTC.